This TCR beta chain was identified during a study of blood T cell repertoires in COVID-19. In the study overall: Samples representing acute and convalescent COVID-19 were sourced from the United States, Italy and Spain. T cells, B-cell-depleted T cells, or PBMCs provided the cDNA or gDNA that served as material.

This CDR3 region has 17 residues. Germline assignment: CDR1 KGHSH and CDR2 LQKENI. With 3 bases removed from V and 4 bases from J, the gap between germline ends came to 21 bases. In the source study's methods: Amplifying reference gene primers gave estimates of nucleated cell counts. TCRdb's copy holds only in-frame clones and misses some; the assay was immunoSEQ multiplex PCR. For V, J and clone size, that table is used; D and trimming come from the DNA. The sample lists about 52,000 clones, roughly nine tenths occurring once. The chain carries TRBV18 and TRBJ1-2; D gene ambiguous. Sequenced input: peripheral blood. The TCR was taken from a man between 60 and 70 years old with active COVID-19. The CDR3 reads CASSPHAPGETSYGYTF. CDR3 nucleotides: TGTGCCAGCTCACCGCATGCCCCGGGAGAGACTAGCTATGGCTACACCTTC.